The rows below give T cell receptor beta chains drawn from one sample of a study of OX40 agonist ivuxolimab in advanced cancers. The repertoire was sequenced with immunoSEQ multiplex PCR; TCRdb's copy has only in-frame clones and lacks some. Among about 6,500 clones, approximately 70% were seen once, and the ten largest hold more than 15%. Source: CD4+ or CD8+ T cells sorted from blood, taken in a trial of the OX40 agonist ivuxolimab. The source of these receptors is an adult with an advanced solid tumor such as melanoma, head and neck, liver or kidney cancer. The CDR3 runs from the conserved cysteine through the conserved F or W. A D gene is named only where the DNA matches it firmly. Size is omitted from some rows. Given values are once, few, many or a class for expanded clones.

j_gene: TRBJ2-1
d_gene: TRBD1
v_gene: TRBV6-5
abundance: few
CDR3aa: CASSPATGAEQFF
CDR3nt: TGTGCCAGCAGTCCCGCGACAGGGGCCGAGCAGTTCTTC

j_gene: TRBJ2-1
d_gene: NA
v_gene: TRBV11-2
abundance: NA
CDR3aa: CASSVSTGSNEQFF
CDR3nt: TGTGCCAGCAGTGTATCCACAGGGAGTAATGAGCAGTTCTTC

j_gene: TRBJ1-2
d_gene: NA
v_gene: TRBV21-1
abundance: NA
CDR3aa: CASSNSTGGNYGYTF
CDR3nt: TGTGCCAGCAGCAACTCGACAGGGGGTAACTATGGCTACACCTTC

j_gene: TRBJ2-7
d_gene: NA
v_gene: TRBV27
abundance: few
CDR3aa: CASSLYGGPYEQYF
CDR3nt: TGTGCCAGCAGTTTATATGGGGGACCCTACGAGCAGTACTTC

j_gene: TRBJ1-2
d_gene: NA
v_gene: TRBV7-9
abundance: NA
CDR3aa: CASSLLEEAYGYTF
CDR3nt: TGTGCCAGCAGCTTACTCGAGGAAGCCTATGGCTACACCTTC

j_gene: TRBJ2-3
d_gene: NA
v_gene: TRBV5-5
abundance: once
CDR3aa: CASSHSSDTQYF
CDR3nt: TGTGCCAGCAGCCACTCTTCTGATACGCAGTATTTT

j_gene: TRBJ2-5
d_gene: NA
v_gene: TRBV27
abundance: few
CDR3aa: CASSARGTKRHQETQYF
CDR3nt: TGTGCCAGCAGTGCCAGGGGCACGAAGAGACATCAAGAGACCCAGTACTTC

j_gene: TRBJ2-1
d_gene: NA
v_gene: TRBV21-1
abundance: NA
CDR3aa: CASQPRRGPSSYNEQFF
CDR3nt: TGTGCCAGCCAGCCAAGGCGGGGCCCAAGCTCCTACAATGAGCAGTTCTTC

j_gene: TRBJ1-3
d_gene: NA
v_gene: TRBV2
abundance: NA
CDR3aa: CASSWGSGNTIYF
CDR3nt: TGTGCCAGCAGCTGGGGTAGTGGAAACACCATATATTTT

j_gene: TRBJ2-7
d_gene: NA
v_gene: TRBV27
abundance: NA
CDR3aa: CASSPGQNIYEQYF
CDR3nt: TGTGCCAGCAGTCCTGGACAGAATATCTACGAGCAGTACTTC

j_gene: TRBJ2-7
d_gene: NA
v_gene: TRBV7-2
abundance: once
CDR3aa: CASSQGQRNEQYF
CDR3nt: TGCGCCAGCAGCCAGGGGCAGAGGAACGAGCAGTACTTC

j_gene: TRBJ2-1
d_gene: NA
v_gene: TRBV7-9
abundance: NA
CDR3aa: CASSPRGGSSYNEQFF
CDR3nt: TGTGCCAGCAGCCCCAGGGGCGGTAGCTCCTACAATGAGCAGTTCTTC

j_gene: TRBJ2-3
d_gene: NA
v_gene: TRBV27
abundance: NA
CDR3aa: CASSLMAPGATDTQYF
CDR3nt: TGTGCCAGCAGTTTAATGGCCCCGGGGGCCACAGATACGCAGTATTTT

j_gene: TRBJ2-5
d_gene: NA
v_gene: TRBV12-1
abundance: NA
CDR3aa: CASTPGGETQYF
CDR3nt: TGTGCCAGCACCCCAGGGGGGGAGACCCAGTACTTC

j_gene: TRBJ2-3
d_gene: NA
v_gene: TRBV9
abundance: few
CDR3aa: CASSVVGTDTQYF
CDR3nt: TGTGCCAGCAGCGTAGTGGGCACAGATACGCAGTATTTT

j_gene: TRBJ1-2
d_gene: TRBD1
v_gene: TRBV29-1
abundance: few
CDR3aa: CSVEDRGTGLNYGYTF
CDR3nt: TGCAGCGTTGAAGATCGGGGGACAGGGTTGAACTATGGCTACACCTTC

j_gene: TRBJ2-3
d_gene: TRBD2
v_gene: TRBV6-4
abundance: NA
CDR3aa: CASSDGTSGGADTQYF
CDR3nt: TGTGCCAGCAGTGACGGGACTAGCGGGGGCGCAGATACGCAGTATTTT

j_gene: TRBJ2-3
d_gene: TRBD2
v_gene: TRBV6-5
abundance: NA
CDR3aa: CASSWRETGDTQYF
CDR3nt: TGTGCCAGCAGTTGGCGGGAGACGGGAGATACGCAGTATTTT

j_gene: TRBJ2-1
d_gene: TRBD2
v_gene: TRBV6-5
abundance: NA
CDR3aa: CASSLASGPNEQFF
CDR3nt: TGTGCCAGCAGTCTGGCTAGCGGACCCAATGAGCAGTTCTTC

j_gene: TRBJ2-7
d_gene: NA
v_gene: TRBV4-2
abundance: few
CDR3aa: CASSQEGDDSYEQYF
CDR3nt: TGTGCCAGCAGCCAAGAGGGGGACGACAGCTACGAGCAGTACTTC

j_gene: TRBJ2-1
d_gene: NA
v_gene: TRBV30
abundance: NA
CDR3aa: CAWRWNVGLREQFF
CDR3nt: TGTGCCTGGAGATGGAATGTGGGGCTTCGGGAGCAGTTCTTC

j_gene: TRBJ1-6
d_gene: NA
v_gene: TRBV6-1
abundance: NA
CDR3aa: CASSEVQGRLNSPLHF
CDR3nt: TGTGCCAGCAGTGAAGTGCAGGGCCGACTTAATTCACCCCTCCACTTT

j_gene: TRBJ1-2
d_gene: TRBD1
v_gene: TRBV7-6
abundance: NA
CDR3aa: CASSSILDRESGYGYTF
CDR3nt: TGTGCCAGCAGCTCGATATTAGACAGGGAAAGTGGCTATGGCTACACCTTC

j_gene: TRBJ2-7
d_gene: NA
v_gene: TRBV28
abundance: NA
CDR3aa: CASSLLQGQGQYF
CDR3nt: TGTGCCAGCAGCCTATTACAGGGTCAAGGGCAGTACTTC

j_gene: TRBJ2-2
d_gene: NA
v_gene: TRBV28
abundance: NA
CDR3aa: CASTGTPNTGELFF
CDR3nt: TGTGCCAGCACGGGGACACCGAACACCGGGGAGCTGTTTTTT

j_gene: TRBJ2-3
d_gene: NA
v_gene: TRBV14
abundance: NA
CDR3aa: CASSQAYFRDGEDTQYF
CDR3nt: TGTGCCAGCAGCCAAGCCTACTTCCGGGACGGAGAAGATACGCAGTATTTT

j_gene: TRBJ1-1
d_gene: NA
v_gene: TRBV6-5
abundance: NA
CDR3aa: CASSYSTGTEAFF
CDR3nt: TGTGCCAGCAGTTACTCAACGGGGACTGAAGCTTTCTTT

j_gene: TRBJ1-3
d_gene: TRBD1
v_gene: TRBV28
abundance: NA
CDR3aa: CASSWTGARNTIYF
CDR3nt: TGTGCCAGCAGTTGGACAGGGGCCAGAAACACCATATATTTT

j_gene: TRBJ1-4
d_gene: TRBD1
v_gene: TRBV7-6
abundance: NA
CDR3aa: CASSSTGTGREKLFF
CDR3nt: TGTGCCAGCAGCTCTACCGGGACAGGGCGCGAAAAACTGTTTTTT

j_gene: TRBJ1-2
d_gene: NA
v_gene: TRBV2
abundance: NA
CDR3aa: CASERGQGDYGYTF
CDR3nt: TGTGCCAGCGAGAGAGGTCAGGGTGACTATGGCTACACCTTC

j_gene: TRBJ2-7
d_gene: NA
v_gene: TRBV9
abundance: NA
CDR3aa: CASSVDFGYEQYF
CDR3nt: TGTGCCAGCAGCGTGGATTTTGGGTACGAGCAGTACTTC

j_gene: TRBJ1-2
d_gene: NA
v_gene: TRBV20-1
abundance: few
CDR3aa: CSARWGLGYTF
CDR3nt: TGCAGTGCTAGGTGGGGACTTGGCTACACCTTC

j_gene: TRBJ1-1
d_gene: NA
v_gene: TRBV18
abundance: NA
CDR3aa: CASSPGFNTEAFF
CDR3nt: TGTGCCAGCTCACCCGGTTTTAACACTGAAGCTTTCTTT

j_gene: TRBJ2-3
d_gene: NA
v_gene: TRBV5-4
abundance: NA
CDR3aa: CASSSALSADTQYF
CDR3nt: TGTGCCAGCAGCTCGGCCCTCAGCGCAGATACGCAGTATTTT

j_gene: TRBJ1-1
d_gene: NA
v_gene: TRBV19
abundance: NA
CDR3aa: CASSQRDRWIEAFF
CDR3nt: TGTGCCAGTAGTCAGAGGGACCGCTGGATTGAAGCTTTCTTT

j_gene: TRBJ2-2
d_gene: NA
v_gene: TRBV10-3
abundance: NA
CDR3aa: CAIEETANTGELFF
CDR3nt: TGTGCCATCGAGGAGACAGCTAACACCGGGGAGCTGTTTTTT

j_gene: TRBJ2-5
d_gene: TRBD1
v_gene: TRBV9
abundance: medium-sized
CDR3aa: CASSVAYRGETQYF
CDR3nt: TGTGCCAGCAGCGTAGCTTACAGGGGAGAGACCCAGTACTTC

j_gene: TRBJ2-7
d_gene: NA
v_gene: TRBV5-5
abundance: NA
CDR3aa: CASSLVGSAYEQYF
CDR3nt: TGTGCCAGCAGCTTGGTCGGGAGCGCCTACGAGCAGTACTTC

j_gene: TRBJ1-1
d_gene: NA
v_gene: TRBV19
abundance: NA
CDR3aa: CASRTGNTEAFF
CDR3nt: TGTGCCAGTCGAACCGGGAACACTGAAGCTTTCTTT

j_gene: TRBJ1-5
d_gene: NA
v_gene: TRBV4-1
abundance: few
CDR3aa: CASSQVWHQPQHF
CDR3nt: TGCGCCAGCAGCCAAGTCTGGCATCAGCCCCAGCATTTT

j_gene: TRBJ2-3
d_gene: NA
v_gene: TRBV6-4
abundance: once
CDR3aa: CASSDSATDTQYF
CDR3nt: TGTGCCAGCAGTGACTCGGCTACAGATACGCAGTATTTT

j_gene: TRBJ2-5
d_gene: NA
v_gene: TRBV10-2
abundance: NA
CDR3aa: CASLGDRETQYF
CDR3nt: TGCGCCAGCCTCGGGGATAGGGAGACCCAGTACTTC

j_gene: TRBJ2-3
d_gene: TRBD2
v_gene: TRBV9
abundance: NA
CDR3aa: CASSPLRIAGDGDTQYF
CDR3nt: TGTGCCAGCAGCCCCCTCCGGATAGCGGGAGACGGTGATACGCAGTATTTT

j_gene: TRBJ2-2
d_gene: NA
v_gene: TRBV5-1
abundance: NA
CDR3aa: CASDTGRAGELFF
CDR3nt: TGCGCCAGCGATACAGGGAGGGCCGGGGAGCTGTTTTTT

j_gene: TRBJ2-7
d_gene: NA
v_gene: TRBV6-6
abundance: few
CDR3aa: CASNPGSYEQYF
CDR3nt: TGTGCCAGCAACCCGGGATCCTACGAGCAGTACTTC

j_gene: TRBJ2-1
d_gene: NA
v_gene: TRBV29-1
abundance: NA
CDR3aa: CSVPAAVGNEQFF
CDR3nt: TGCAGCGTTCCGGCAGCGGTGGGGAATGAGCAGTTCTTC

j_gene: TRBJ2-7
d_gene: NA
v_gene: TRBV14
abundance: NA
CDR3aa: CASSERGVSYEQYF
CDR3nt: TGTGCCAGCAGCGAACGAGGAGTTTCCTACGAGCAGTACTTC

j_gene: TRBJ2-7
d_gene: NA
v_gene: TRBV27
abundance: NA
CDR3aa: CASSLFGDTYEQYF
CDR3nt: TGTGCCAGCAGTTTATTTGGGGATACCTACGAGCAGTACTTC

j_gene: TRBJ2-5
d_gene: TRBD1
v_gene: TRBV4-3
abundance: NA
CDR3aa: CASSQEEGAEETQYF
CDR3nt: TGCGCCAGCAGCCAAGAAGAGGGGGCTGAAGAGACCCAGTACTTC

j_gene: TRBJ2-3
d_gene: TRBD2
v_gene: TRBV19
abundance: once
CDR3aa: CASSITSGYTDTQYF
CDR3nt: TGTGCCAGTAGTATAACTAGCGGGTACACAGATACGCAGTATTTT

j_gene: TRBJ1-6
d_gene: NA
v_gene: TRBV4-1
abundance: few
CDR3aa: CASSQGDRENSPLHF
CDR3nt: TGCGCCAGCAGCCAAGGGGACCGGGAAAATTCACCCCTCCACTTT